This TCR beta chain was observed in a study of identical twins. The study, taken as a whole, reports: The study reached conclusions through statistical analysis that was cross-sectional, not following the same donors. Models underpredicted monozygotic twin sharing of out-of-frame TCR alpha.

Each CDR3 protein is one row after TCRdb ran MiXCR on the 5' RACE reads. The table has fewer than 650,000 distinct CDR3 sequences, roughly 9.9% seen once. This clonotype showed up just a few times. No antigen is known for it. At one end, the junction sequence differs from germline, possibly due to a read error. The CDR3 sequence is 16 residues long. Germline CDR1 is SSHAT and CDR2 is FNYEAQ (reference sequence). These records were also assigned to another study, of yellow fever vaccine responses in identical twins.

Sample: PBMCs. This TCR came from a woman aged 18-29 years in good health. This chain connects TRBV7-7 to TRBJ2-5; TRBD1 might be the D (6 bases). The CDR3 nucleotides are TGTGCTAGCAGCTTAGAGGGAATAGGGGGAGAAGAGACCCAGTACTTC. It encodes CASSLEGIGGEETQYF.